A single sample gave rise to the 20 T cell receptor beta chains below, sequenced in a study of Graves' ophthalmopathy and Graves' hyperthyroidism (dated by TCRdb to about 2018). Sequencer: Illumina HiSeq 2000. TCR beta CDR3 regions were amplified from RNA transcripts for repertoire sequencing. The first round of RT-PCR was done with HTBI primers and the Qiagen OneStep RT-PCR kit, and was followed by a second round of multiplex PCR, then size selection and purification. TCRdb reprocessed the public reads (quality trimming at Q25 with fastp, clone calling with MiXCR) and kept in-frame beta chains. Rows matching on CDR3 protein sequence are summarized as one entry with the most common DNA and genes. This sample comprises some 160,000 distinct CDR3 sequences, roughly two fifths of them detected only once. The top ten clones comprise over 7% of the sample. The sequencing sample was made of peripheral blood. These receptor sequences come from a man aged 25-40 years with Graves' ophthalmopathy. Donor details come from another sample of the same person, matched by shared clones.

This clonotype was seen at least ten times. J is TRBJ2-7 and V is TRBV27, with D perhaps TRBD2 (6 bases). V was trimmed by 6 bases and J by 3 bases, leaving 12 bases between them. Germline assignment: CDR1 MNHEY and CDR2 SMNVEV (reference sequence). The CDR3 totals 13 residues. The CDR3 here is CASSRSGDYEQYF. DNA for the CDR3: TGTGCCAGCAGCCGGTCGGGAGACTACGAGCAGTACTTC.

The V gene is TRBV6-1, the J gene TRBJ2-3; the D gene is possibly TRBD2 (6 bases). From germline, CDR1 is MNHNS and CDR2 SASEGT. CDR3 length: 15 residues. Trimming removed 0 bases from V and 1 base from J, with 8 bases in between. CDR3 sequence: CASSEAWGGTDTQYF. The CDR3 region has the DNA TGTGCCAGCAGTGAAGCGTGGGGGGGCACAGATACGCAGTATTTT.

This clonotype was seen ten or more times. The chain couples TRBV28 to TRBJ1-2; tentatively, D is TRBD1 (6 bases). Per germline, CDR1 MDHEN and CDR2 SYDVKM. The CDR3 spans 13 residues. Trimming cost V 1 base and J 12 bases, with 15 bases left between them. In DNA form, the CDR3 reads TGTGCCAGCAGTTTATCGGGCAGGGGAAGAAACACCTTC. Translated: CASSLSGRGRNTF.

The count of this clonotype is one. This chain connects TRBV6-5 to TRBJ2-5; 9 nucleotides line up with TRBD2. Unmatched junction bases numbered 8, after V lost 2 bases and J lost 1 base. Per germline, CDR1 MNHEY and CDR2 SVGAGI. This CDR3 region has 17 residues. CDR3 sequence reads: CASSYGGSSGSQETQYF. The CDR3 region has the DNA TGTGCCAGCAGTTACGGCGGGAGTAGCGGGAGCCAAGAGACCCAGTACTTC.

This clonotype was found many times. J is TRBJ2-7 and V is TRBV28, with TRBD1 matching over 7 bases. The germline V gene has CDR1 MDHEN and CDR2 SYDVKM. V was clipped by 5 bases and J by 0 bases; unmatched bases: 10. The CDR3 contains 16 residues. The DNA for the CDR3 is TGTGCCAGCAGTCACGCACAGGGGACGAGCTCCTACGAGCAGTACTTC. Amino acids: CASSHAQGTSSYEQYF.

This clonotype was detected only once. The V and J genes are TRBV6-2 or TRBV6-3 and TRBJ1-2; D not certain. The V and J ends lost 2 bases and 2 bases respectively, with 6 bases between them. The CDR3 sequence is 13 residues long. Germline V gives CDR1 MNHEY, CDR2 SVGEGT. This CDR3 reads CASSYRENYGYTF. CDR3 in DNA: TGTGCCAGCAGTTACCGCGAAAACTATGGCTACACCTTC.

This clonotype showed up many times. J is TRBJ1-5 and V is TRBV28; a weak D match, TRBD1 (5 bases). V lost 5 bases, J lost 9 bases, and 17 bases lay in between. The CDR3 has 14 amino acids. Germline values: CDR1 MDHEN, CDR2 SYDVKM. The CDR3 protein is CASSPRGPGRPQHF. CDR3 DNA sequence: TGTGCCAGCAGTCCCCGAGGGCCGGGACGGCCCCAGCATTTT.

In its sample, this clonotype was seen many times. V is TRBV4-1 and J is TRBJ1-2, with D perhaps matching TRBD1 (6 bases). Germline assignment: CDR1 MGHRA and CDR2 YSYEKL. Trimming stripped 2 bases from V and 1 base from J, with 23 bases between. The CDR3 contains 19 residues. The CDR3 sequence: CASSQYMFGTSLSNYGYTF. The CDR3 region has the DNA TGCGCCAGCAGCCAATACATGTTCGGGACATCCCTTAGTAACTATGGCTACACCTTC.

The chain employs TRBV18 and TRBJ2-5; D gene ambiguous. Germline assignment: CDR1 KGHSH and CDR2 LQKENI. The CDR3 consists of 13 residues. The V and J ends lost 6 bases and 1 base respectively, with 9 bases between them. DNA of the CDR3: TGTGCCAGCTCTTCCCCTTTCCAAGAGACCCAGTACTTC. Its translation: CASSSPFQETQYF.

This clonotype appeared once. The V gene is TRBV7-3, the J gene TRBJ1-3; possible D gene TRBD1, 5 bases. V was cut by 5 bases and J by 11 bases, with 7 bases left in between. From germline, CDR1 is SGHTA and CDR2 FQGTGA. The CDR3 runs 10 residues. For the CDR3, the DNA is TGTGCCAGCAGCGCGGGGGCCATATATTTT. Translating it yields CASSAGAIYF.

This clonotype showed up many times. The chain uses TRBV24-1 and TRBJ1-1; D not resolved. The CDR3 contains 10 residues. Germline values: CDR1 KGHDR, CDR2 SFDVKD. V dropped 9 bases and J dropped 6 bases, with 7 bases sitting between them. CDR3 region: CATPRPEAFF. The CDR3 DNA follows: TGTGCCACCCCCAGGCCTGAAGCTTTCTTT.

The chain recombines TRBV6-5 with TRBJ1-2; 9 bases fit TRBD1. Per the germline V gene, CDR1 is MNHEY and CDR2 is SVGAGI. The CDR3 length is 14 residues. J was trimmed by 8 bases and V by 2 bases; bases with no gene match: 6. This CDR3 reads CASSYRGQGGGYTF. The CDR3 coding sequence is TGTGCCAGCAGTTACAGGGGACAGGGAGGAGGCTACACCTTC.

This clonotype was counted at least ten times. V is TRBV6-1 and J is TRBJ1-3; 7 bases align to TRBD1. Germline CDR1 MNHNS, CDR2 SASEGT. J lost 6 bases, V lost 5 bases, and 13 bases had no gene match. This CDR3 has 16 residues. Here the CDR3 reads CASSLTGTESANTIYF. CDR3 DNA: TGTGCCAGCAGTCTCACCGGGACAGAGTCGGCAAACACCATATATTTT.

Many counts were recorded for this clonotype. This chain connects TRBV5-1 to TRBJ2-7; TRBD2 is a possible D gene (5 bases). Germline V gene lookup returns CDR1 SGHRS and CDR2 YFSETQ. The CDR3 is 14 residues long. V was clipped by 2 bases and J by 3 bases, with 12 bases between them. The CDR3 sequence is CASSFRTGNYEQYF. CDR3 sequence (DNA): TGCGCCAGCAGCTTCCGGACGGGGAACTACGAGCAGTACTTC.

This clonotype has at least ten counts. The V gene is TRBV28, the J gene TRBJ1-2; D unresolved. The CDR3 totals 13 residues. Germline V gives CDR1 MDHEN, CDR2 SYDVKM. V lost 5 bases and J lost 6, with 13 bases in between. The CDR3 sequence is CASSLGVADGYTF. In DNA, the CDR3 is TGTGCCAGCAGTCTTGGGGTTGCCGATGGCTACACCTTC.

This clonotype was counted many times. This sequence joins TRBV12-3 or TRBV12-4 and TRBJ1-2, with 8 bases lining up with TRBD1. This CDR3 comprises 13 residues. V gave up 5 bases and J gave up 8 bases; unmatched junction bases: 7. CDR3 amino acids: CASSTTGVRGYTF. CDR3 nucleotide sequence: TGTGCCAGCAGTACGACAGGGGTACGCGGCTACACCTTC.

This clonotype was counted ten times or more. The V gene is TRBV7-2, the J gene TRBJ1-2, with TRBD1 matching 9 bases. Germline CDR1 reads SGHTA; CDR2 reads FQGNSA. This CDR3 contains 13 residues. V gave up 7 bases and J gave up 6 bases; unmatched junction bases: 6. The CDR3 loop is CASIGQGRNGYTF. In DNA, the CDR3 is TGTGCCAGCATCGGACAGGGGAGGAATGGCTACACCTTC.

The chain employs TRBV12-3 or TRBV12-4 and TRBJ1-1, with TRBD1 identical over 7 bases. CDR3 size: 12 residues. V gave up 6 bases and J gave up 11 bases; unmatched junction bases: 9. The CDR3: CASSPEQGRAFF. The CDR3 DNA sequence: TGTGCCAGCAGCCCCGAACAGGGGCGGGCTTTCTTT.

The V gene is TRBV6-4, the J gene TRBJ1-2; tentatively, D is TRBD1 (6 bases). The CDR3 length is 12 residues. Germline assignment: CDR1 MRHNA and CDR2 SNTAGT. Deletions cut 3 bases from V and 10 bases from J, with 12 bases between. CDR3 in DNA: TGTGCCAGCAGTGAAGGGGGACGATCCTACACCTTC. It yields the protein CASSEGGRSYTF.

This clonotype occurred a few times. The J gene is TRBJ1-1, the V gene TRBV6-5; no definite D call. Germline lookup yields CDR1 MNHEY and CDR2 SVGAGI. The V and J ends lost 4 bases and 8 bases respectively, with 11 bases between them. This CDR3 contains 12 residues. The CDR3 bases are TGTGCCAGCAGTTCCCCGGGAGAGGAAGCTTTCTTT. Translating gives CASSSPGEEAFF.